The 32 T cell receptor beta chains presented below share a single source sample, sequenced in a study of CD4 T cells in relation to SARS-CoV-2 and coronaviruses (dated by TCRdb to about 2021). CD4+ T cells from unexposed donors were collected before the COVID-19 pandemic (2011-2018). After approximately eleven days of culture, CD4+ T cells were isolated with the EasySep CD4+ T cell isolation kit. The library was built by means of the immunoSEQ multiplex PCR assay. TCRdb took over this immuneACCESS table, retaining in-frame rearrangements with V and J assigned. Such tables are incomplete; in checked studies, under half of the missing clones stem from an unresolved V gene, and the remainder is unexplained. This sample is represented by some 16,000 clones; 82% of them were singletons. Under 35% of the sample goes to the ten largest clones. Their recognized antigens are unknown. The sequencing input was CD4+ T cells from PBMCs, cultured in vitro. Source of these receptors: a human donor in good health.

Note on this clone: In the same sample, other DNA sequences code for this CDR3. This chain links TRBV5-6 with TRBJ2-7, with D perhaps matching TRBD1 (6 bases). The CDR3 is 13 residues long. Trimming took off 3 bases at V and 3 bases at J, with 10 bases between the two ends. Germline lookup yields CDR1 SGHDT and CDR2 YYEEEE. The CDR3 coding sequence is TGTGCCAGCAGCTCAACAGGGCGCTACGAGCAGTACTTC. It codes for CASSSTGRYEQYF. Variable domain in full (rest from reference TRBV5-6 and TRBJ2-7): DAGVTQSPTHLIKTRGQQVTLRCSPKSGHDTVSWYQQALGQGPQFIFQYYEEEERQRGNFPDRFSGHQFPNYSSELNVNALLLGDSALYLCASSSTGRYEQYFGPGTRLTVT.

The genes are TRBV27 and TRBJ2-7; D possibly corresponds to TRBD2 (6 bases). The V gene's germline CDR1 is MNHEY and CDR2 SMNVEV (reference sequence). V was trimmed by 3 bases and J by 1 base, leaving 7 bases between them. This CDR3 contains 13 residues. The CDR3: CASSFSGSYEQYF. The CDR3 DNA reads TGTGCCAGCAGTTTTAGCGGTTCCTACGAGCAGTACTTC.

This rearrangement joins TRBV5-1 to TRBJ1-1, with 8 bases fitting TRBD1. Germline lookup yields CDR1 SGHRS and CDR2 YFSETQ. Losses at the gene ends were 0 bases for V and 5 bases for J; bases not matched to a gene: 9. The CDR3 runs to 16 residues. The CDR3 protein is CASSLATLTGVTEAFF. CDR3 in DNA: TGCGCCAGCAGCTTGGCTACGTTGACAGGGGTGACTGAAGCTTTCTTT.

This clone was seen only once. V usage is TRBV18 and J usage is TRBJ2-5; D is unclear. In germline, CDR1 is KGHSH, CDR2 LQKENI. This CDR3 region has 13 residues. The V gene lost 4 bases and the J gene lost 2 bases, with 8 bases spanning the gap. CDR3 sequence (DNA): TGTGCCAGCTCACGGGCAGCTCAAGAGACCCAGTACTTC. It specifies CASSRAAQETQYF.

This rearrangement joins TRBV6-5 to TRBJ1-5, with unresolved D. The CDR3 is 12 residues long. Trimming removed 6 bases at V and 3 bases at J, with 6 bases between. The germline CDR1 and CDR2 sequences are MNHEY and SVGAGI. The CDR3 loop reads CASRGSNQPQHF. DNA of the CDR3: TGTGCCAGCAGAGGGTCCAATCAGCCCCAGCATTTT.

The V gene is TRBV2, the J gene TRBJ2-7; TRBD2 aligns across 12 bases. The germline V gene has CDR1 SNHLY and CDR2 FYNNEI. This CDR3 has 15 residues. Trimming took 6 bases from V and 0 from J; bases not matched to a gene: 3. As DNA, the CDR3 is TGTGCCAGCAGAGCGACTAGCGGGAGCTCCTACGAGCAGTACTTC. Translated, it gives CASRATSGSSYEQYF.

The CDR3 sequence is CASSEAGGSYNSPLHF. The CDR3, as DNA: TGTGCCAGCAGTGAAGCGGGAGGCTCCTATAATTCACCCCTCCACTTT. The rearrangement joins TRBV2 to TRBJ1-6; no clear D. The V end lost 0 bases, the J end lost 0 bases, and 6 bases lay between the germline ends. The germline V gene encodes CDR1 SNHLY and CDR2 FYNNEI. The CDR3 loop spans 16 amino acids.

The V gene is TRBV21-1, the J gene TRBJ2-1; the table's TRBD2 call for D was not verified on the DNA. TRBV21-1 constitutes a pseudogene. There are 15 residues in the CDR3. CDR3 DNA sequence: TGTGCCAGCAGCTCGGGACTAGCGGAGGGGGATGAGCAGTTCTTC. Translation: CASSSGLAEGDEQFF.

The chain's CDR3 is CASSNDRTNYGYTF. In nucleotides, the CDR3 is TGCGCCAGCAGCAACGACAGAACTAACTATGGCTACACCTTC. The chain is built from TRBV4-1 and TRBJ1-2, with D perhaps TRBD1 (5 bases). The CDR3 sequence is 14 residues long. Looked up from germline, CDR1 is MGHRA and CDR2 is YSYEKL. V lost 5 bases, J lost 0 bases, and 10 bases lay in between.

The chain joins TRBV4-1 to TRBJ2-4, with 7 bases fitting TRBD2. Germline V gene data show CDR1 as MGHRA and CDR2 as YSYEKL. The V and J ends lost 5 bases and 2 bases, in that order; junction bases with no gene match: 12. This CDR3 has 17 residues. The chain's CDR3 is CASSGGAGAGPKNIQYF. The CDR3 DNA reads TGCGCCAGCAGCGGCGGGGCGGGAGCAGGGCCCAAAAACATTCAGTACTTC.

This chain joins TRBV28 and TRBJ2-2; D not resolved. Looked up from germline, CDR1 is MDHEN and CDR2 is SYDVKM. With 4 bases removed from V and 1 base from J, the gap between germline ends came to 10 bases. The CDR3 length is 15 residues. The DNA for the CDR3 is TGTGCCAGCAGTTCCGCCTATAGGAACACCGGGGAGCTGTTTTTT. Translating gives CASSSAYRNTGELFF.

The rearrangement uses TRBV27 and TRBJ2-3; 13 bases align to TRBD2. Germline assignment: CDR1 MNHEY and CDR2 SMNVEV (reference sequence). V lost 8 bases to trimming and J lost 6 bases; unmatched junction nucleotides: 11. The CDR3 runs 16 residues. Here the CDR3 DNA reads TGTGCCAGCTCCCCTTACGGGACTAGCGGGGCCGATACGCAGTATTTT. This sequence encodes CASSPYGTSGADTQYF.

The chain has TRBV18 and TRBJ2-7; 8 positions match TRBD1. Trimming at V came to 3 bases and at J to 2 bases, leaving 9 bases not matched to a gene. The CDR3 extends over 16 amino acids. Germline CDR1 and CDR2: KGHSH and LQKENI. CDR3 sequence reads: CASSPARGQGAYEQYF. The CDR3 region has the DNA TGTGCCAGCTCACCTGCTCGAGGACAGGGAGCCTACGAGCAGTACTTC.

This chain joins TRBV6-2 or TRBV6-3 and TRBJ1-2; D is perhaps TRBD1 (5 bases). In germline, CDR1 is MNHEY, CDR2 SVGEGT. V was trimmed by 6 bases and J by 4 bases, leaving 6 bases between them. The length of the CDR3 is 11 residues. CDR3 in amino acids: CASSQGYGYTF. DNA of the CDR3: TGTGCCAGCAGCCAGGGCTATGGCTACACCTTC.

The chain employs TRBV2 and TRBJ2-3; D gene unclear. Germline loops: CDR1 SNHLY, CDR2 FYNNEI. This CDR3 has 14 residues. V gave up 5 bases and J gave up 0 bases, with 9 bases separating them. The CDR3 nucleotides read TGTGCCAGCAGTCCACAGTTTAGCACAGATACGCAGTATTTT. It yields the protein CASSPQFSTDTQYF.

The chain recombines TRBV12-5 with TRBJ2-2; weak D call: TRBD1 (5 bases). The CDR3 sequence is 12 residues long. Germline V gene lookup returns CDR1 LGHNT and CDR2 FRNRAP. Trimming took 4 bases from V and 6 from J, leaving 6 bases between them. CDR3 coding DNA: TGTGCTAGTGGTTCCAGGGCCGGGGAGCTGTTTTTT. Residues: CASGSRAGELFF.

The chain carries TRBV7-2 and TRBJ2-3; 7 bases match TRBD2. Germline CDR1 and CDR2: SGHTA and FQGNSA. CDR3 size: 15 residues. V lost 0 bases, J lost 4 bases, and 4 bases stayed unmatched. DNA of the CDR3: TGTGCCAGCAGCTTAGCAGTGGGGAGGGCAGATACGCAGTATTTT. This codes for CASSLAVGRADTQYF.

This clone occurred once. The genes are TRBV19 and TRBJ2-2; 8 positions agree with TRBD2. Losses at the gene ends were 3 bases for V and 4 bases for J; bases not matched to a gene: 10. The CDR3 has 17 residues. Germline CDR1 reads LNHDA; CDR2 reads SQIVND (reference sequence). CDR3: CASSIGTSGQGTGELFF. The CDR3 DNA reads as TGTGCCAGTAGTATTGGAACTAGCGGTCAGGGCACCGGGGAGCTGTTTTTT.

The chain couples TRBV7-9 to TRBJ1-1; 10 bases agree with TRBD1. The length of the CDR3 is 15 residues. Germline V gene data show CDR1 as SEHNR and CDR2 as FQNEAQ (reference sequence). The junction had 11 bases not matched to a gene; V was cut back by 5 bases and J by 8 bases. CDR3 in DNA: TGTGCCAGCAGCGCCACGGACAGGGGGGGAGTCGAAGCTTTCTTT. Translating it yields CASSATDRGGVEAFF.

The chain has TRBV5-6 and TRBJ1-6; no clear D. Germline CDR1 SGHDT, CDR2 YYEEEE. The CDR3 has 12 amino acids. V was trimmed by 3 bases and J by 13 bases, leaving 11 bases between them. This CDR3 is CASSYPPSPLHF. The CDR3 DNA reads as TGTGCCAGCAGCTATCCCCCCTCGCCCCTCCACTTT.

This clone was seen a few times. The chain couples TRBV19 to TRBJ1-2; D is undetermined. The V gene's germline CDR1 is LNHDA and CDR2 SQIVND (reference sequence). The CDR3 covers 12 residues. V gave up 7 bases and J gave up 4 bases, with 10 bases separating them. In nucleotides, the CDR3 is TGTGCCAGTACTCGGGGTCCCTATGGCTACACCTTC. It specifies CASTRGPYGYTF.

This clone was counted once. The V call is TRBV7-2, the J call TRBJ1-1; D gene unclear. Germline V gene sequence: CDR1 SGHTA, CDR2 FQGNSA. This CDR3 spans 14 amino acids. Trimming took off 5 bases at V and 3 bases at J, with 13 bases between the two ends. The CDR3: CASSIPGGHTEAFF. CDR3 in DNA: TGTGCCAGCAGCATCCCGGGCGGGCACACTGAAGCTTTCTTT.

The J gene is TRBJ1-2, the V gene TRBV6-5; 8 positions match TRBD1. The CDR3 totals 12 residues. The V gene's germline CDR1 is MNHEY and CDR2 SVGAGI. J lost 8 bases, V lost 6 bases, and 5 bases had no gene match. This CDR3 reads CASSGTGGGYTF. CDR3 bases: TGTGCCAGCAGCGGGACAGGAGGAGGCTACACCTTC.

The DNA for the CDR3 is TGTGCCAGCAGCTCGGACGGGTCCTACGAGCAGTACTTC. Translated, it gives CASSSDGSYEQYF. The chain uses TRBV13 and TRBJ2-7; unclear D gene. Trimming stripped 4 bases from V and 1 base from J, with 8 bases between. CDR1 is PRHDT and CDR2 is FYEKMQ in the germline V gene (reference sequence). This CDR3 is built from 13 residues.

This clone was counted a few times. The chain joins TRBV14 to TRBJ1-2; TRBD1 matches 8 bases. From germline, CDR1 is SGHDN and CDR2 FVKESK. There are 12 residues in the CDR3. V was pared by 3 bases and J by 8 bases, with 2 bases of the junction left unmatched. In DNA form, the CDR3 reads TGTGCCAGCAGCCAGGACAGGGCCGGCTACACCTTC. Translated: CASSQDRAGYTF.

This chain uses TRBV4-2 with TRBJ1-3; D remains ambiguous. V was trimmed by 2 bases and J by 2 bases, leaving 16 bases between them. Germline V gives CDR1 LGHNA, CDR2 YNFKEQ. CDR3 length: 17 residues. The CDR3 loop is CASSQSPEQLPGNTIYF. The CDR3 DNA sequence: TGTGCCAGCAGCCAATCCCCCGAGCAGCTACCTGGAAACACCATATATTTT.

This chain links TRBV5-1 with TRBJ1-1, with D perhaps TRBD1 (5 bases). The CDR3 has 15 residues. The germline CDR1 and CDR2 sequences are SGHRS and YFSETQ. V dropped 3 bases and J dropped 1 base, with 13 bases sitting between them. The CDR3 here is CASSSGPQGNTEAFF. The CDR3 nucleotides read TGCGCCAGCAGCTCTGGACCCCAGGGGAACACTGAAGCTTTCTTT. Variable domain in full (rest from reference TRBV5-1 and TRBJ1-1): KAGVTQTPRYLIKTRGQQVTLSCSPISGHRSVSWYQQTPGQGLQFLFEYFSETQRNKGNFPGRFSGRQFSNSRSEMNVSTLELGDSALYLCASSSGPQGNTEAFFGQGTRLTVV.

There are a few counts of this clone. The chain employs TRBV5-5 and TRBJ1-4; perhaps TRBD1 as D (5 bases). V was clipped by 4 bases and J by 4 bases, with 14 bases between them. The CDR3 is 15 residues long. Germline V CDR1 and CDR2: SGHKS, YYEKEE (reference sequence). In nucleotides, the CDR3 is TGTGCCAGCAGCGCTCGACGGGGGAGTAATGAAAAACTGTTTTTT. It encodes CASSARRGSNEKLFF.

The gene calls are TRBV18 and TRBJ1-2; 9 nucleotides line up with TRBD1. CDR1 is KGHSH, CDR2 LQKENI, per germline. V shed 3 bases, J shed 7 bases, and the junction held 21 bases outside the gene matches. The CDR3 has 19 amino acids. The CDR3 reads CASSPQNEAPGQGAGGYTF. CDR3 nucleotide sequence: TGTGCCAGCTCACCCCAAAACGAAGCTCCGGGACAGGGTGCCGGTGGCTACACCTTC.

The V gene is TRBV2, the J gene TRBJ1-1; 11 nucleotides line up with TRBD1. The CDR3 covers 15 residues. Germline CDR1 and CDR2: SNHLY and FYNNEI. V trimming: 4 bases; J trimming: 1 base; junction bases outside the gene matches: 2. CDR3 residues: CASSGTGGRNTEAFF. The CDR3 DNA follows: TGTGCCAGCAGTGGGACAGGGGGCCGGAACACTGAAGCTTTCTTT.

V is TRBV2 and J is TRBJ2-7; 8 bases align to TRBD2. J lost 5 bases, V lost 3 bases, and 6 bases had no gene match. Germline CDR1 SNHLY, CDR2 FYNNEI. There are 14 residues in the CDR3. The DNA of the CDR3 is TGTGCCAGCAGTGATCATAGCGGGATAGACGAGCAGTACTTC. Amino acid sequence: CASSDHSGIDEQYF. Based on the CDR3 plus reference TRBV2 and TRBJ2-7, the full variable domain is EPEVTQTPSHQVTQMGQEVILRCVPISNHLYFYWYRQILGQKVEFLVSFYNNEISEKSEIFDDQFSVERPDGSNFTLKIRSTKLEDSAMYFCASSDHSGIDEQYFGPGTRLTVT.

This clone was observed once. V usage is TRBV9 and J usage is TRBJ1-4, with TRBD1 as a possible D gene (5 bases). The germline V gene encodes CDR1 SGDLS and CDR2 YYNGEE. There are 15 residues in the CDR3. The germline V and J ends were trimmed by 2 bases and 11 bases, with 19 bases remaining between them. CDR3 nucleotides: TGTGCCAGCAGCGTTCCCGGGGGGGGAGGGTCCAAACTGTTTTTT. This gives the protein CASSVPGGGGSKLFF.